This passage covers 2 T cell receptor beta chains from one sample sequenced in a study of CD8 T cells in Susac syndrome (dated by TCRdb to between 2018 and 2020). The method was the immunoSEQ multiplex PCR assay. RNA was extracted with the RNeasy kit and roughly 0.5 to 1 ug was reverse transcribed using random hexamers. TCRdb trimmed the raw reads at Q25, called clones with MiXCR and kept productive beta chains. Rows with a matching CDR3 protein are joined into one entry that keeps the most common DNA and genes. Here the sample has around 45,000 distinct CDR3 sequences; almost 95% occur a single time. The ten most abundant clones make up around 0.43% of the sample. The sequencing input was CD8+ T cells from PBMCs. The receptor set was obtained from a human donor in good health.

J is TRBJ2-7 and V is TRBV6-2 or TRBV6-3; D is ambiguous. Trimming pared 8 bases from V and 0 bases from J, leaving 8 bases between. CDR3 length equals 12 residues. CDR1 and CDR2 from the germline V gene are MNHEY and SVGEGT. CDR3 coding DNA: TGTGCCAGCTCGGGCCTCTCCTACGAGCAGTACTTC. Translating it yields CASSGLSYEQYF.

This clonotype showed up just a few times. The chain links TRBV27 to TRBJ2-2, with unresolved D. CDR1 and CDR2 (germline): MNHEY, SMNVEV (reference sequence). The V gene lost 3 bases and the J gene lost 1 base, with 3 bases spanning the gap. CDR3 length: 13 amino acids. CDR3 DNA: TGTGCCAGCAGTTTGGGGAACACCGGGGAGCTGTTTTTT. Translating gives CASSLGNTGELFF.